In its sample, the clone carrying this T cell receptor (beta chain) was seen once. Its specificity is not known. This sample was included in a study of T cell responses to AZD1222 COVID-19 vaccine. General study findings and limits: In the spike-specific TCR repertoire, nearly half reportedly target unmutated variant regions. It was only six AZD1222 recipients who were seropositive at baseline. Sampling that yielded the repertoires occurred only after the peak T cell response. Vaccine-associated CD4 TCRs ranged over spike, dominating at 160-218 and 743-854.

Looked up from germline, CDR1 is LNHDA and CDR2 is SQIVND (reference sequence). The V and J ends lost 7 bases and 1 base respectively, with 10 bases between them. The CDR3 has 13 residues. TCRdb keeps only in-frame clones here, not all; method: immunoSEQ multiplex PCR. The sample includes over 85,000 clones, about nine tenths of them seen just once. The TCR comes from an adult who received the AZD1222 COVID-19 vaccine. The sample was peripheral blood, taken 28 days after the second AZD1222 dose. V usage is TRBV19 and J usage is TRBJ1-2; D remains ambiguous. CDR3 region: CASMRRNNYGYTF. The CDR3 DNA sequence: TGTGCCAGTATGCGACGCAATAACTATGGCTACACCTTC. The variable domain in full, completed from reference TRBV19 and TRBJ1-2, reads DGGITQSPKYLFRKEGQNVTLSCEQNLNHDAMYWYRQDPGQGLRLIYYSQIVNDFQKGDIAEGYSVSREKKESFPLTVTSAQKNPTAFYLCASMRRNNYGYTFGSGTRLTVV.